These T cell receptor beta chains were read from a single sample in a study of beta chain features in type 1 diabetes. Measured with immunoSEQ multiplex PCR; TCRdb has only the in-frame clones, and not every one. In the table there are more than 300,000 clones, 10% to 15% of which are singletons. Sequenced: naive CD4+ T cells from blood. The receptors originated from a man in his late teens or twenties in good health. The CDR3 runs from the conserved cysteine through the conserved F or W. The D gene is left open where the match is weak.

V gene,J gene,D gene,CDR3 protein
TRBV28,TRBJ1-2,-,CASTWGSYYGYTF
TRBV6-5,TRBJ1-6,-,CASSYDNGSPLHF
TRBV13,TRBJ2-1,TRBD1,CASRDRGRNPYNEQFF
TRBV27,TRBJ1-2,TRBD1,CASSRGGGGYTF
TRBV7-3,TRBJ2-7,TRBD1,CASSLVGTGDYEQYF
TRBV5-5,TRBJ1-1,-,CASSPALGGRAAFF
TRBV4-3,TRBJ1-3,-,CASSQAGAGNTIYF
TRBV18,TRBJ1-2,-,CASSPSGQRYNYGYTF
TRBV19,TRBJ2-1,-,CASSRGSYNEQFF
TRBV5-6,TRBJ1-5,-,CASSEKGAQQPQHF
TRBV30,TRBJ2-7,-,CAWSVQGEQYF
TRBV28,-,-,CASKDTAYEQYF
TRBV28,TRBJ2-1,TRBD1,CASSSPGTGWGNEQFF
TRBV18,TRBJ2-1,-,CASSPRQNNEQFF
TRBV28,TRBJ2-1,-,CASRGASSYNEQFF
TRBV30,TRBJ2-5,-,CAWSRRGIQETQYF
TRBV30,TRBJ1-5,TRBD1,CAWSVQGAYSNQPQHF
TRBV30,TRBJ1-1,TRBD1,CAWIRDRGTEAFF
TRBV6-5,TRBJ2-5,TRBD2,CASSWAGGETQYF
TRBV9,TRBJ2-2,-,CASSVVGTNTGELFF
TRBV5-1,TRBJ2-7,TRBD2,CASSLPRLAGGTYEQYF
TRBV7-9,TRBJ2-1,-,CASSLNGNEQFF
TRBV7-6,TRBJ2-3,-,CASSPSGSDTQYF
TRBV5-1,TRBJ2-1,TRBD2,CASSPGLAGVLEQFF
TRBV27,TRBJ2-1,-,CASSFGVSSYNEQFF
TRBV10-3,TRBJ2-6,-,CAISELAGRLPGANVLTF
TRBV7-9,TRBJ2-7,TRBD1,CASSLVRDRDSYEQYF
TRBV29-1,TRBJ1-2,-,CSVESVHYGYTF
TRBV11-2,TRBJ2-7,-,CASSLGSYEQYF